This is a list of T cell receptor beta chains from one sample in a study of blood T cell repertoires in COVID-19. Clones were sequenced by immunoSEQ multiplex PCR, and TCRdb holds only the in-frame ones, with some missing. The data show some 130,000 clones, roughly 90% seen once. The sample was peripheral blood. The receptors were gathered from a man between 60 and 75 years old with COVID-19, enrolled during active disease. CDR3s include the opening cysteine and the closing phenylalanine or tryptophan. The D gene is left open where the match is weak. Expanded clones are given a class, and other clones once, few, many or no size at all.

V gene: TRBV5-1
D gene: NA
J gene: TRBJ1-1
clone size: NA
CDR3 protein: CASSLPNTEAFF
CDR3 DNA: TGCGCCAGCAGCCTCCCGAACACTGAAGCTTTCTTT

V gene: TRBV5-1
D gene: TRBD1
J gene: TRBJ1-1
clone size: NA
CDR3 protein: CASSQGDRVMNTEAFF
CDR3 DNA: TGCGCCAGCAGCCAGGGGGACAGGGTGATGAACACTGAAGCTTTCTTT

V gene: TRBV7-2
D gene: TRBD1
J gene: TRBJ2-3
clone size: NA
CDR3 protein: CASSLGDRALNTQYF
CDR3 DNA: TGTGCCAGCAGCTTAGGGGACAGGGCTTTGAATACGCAGTATTTT

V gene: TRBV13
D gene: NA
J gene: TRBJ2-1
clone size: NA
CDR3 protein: CASSLIGGVIEQFF
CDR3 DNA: TGTGCCAGCAGCTTAATTGGCGGGGTCATCGAGCAGTTCTTC

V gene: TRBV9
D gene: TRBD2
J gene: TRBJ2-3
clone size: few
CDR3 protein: CASSAGLAGVSFTDTQYF
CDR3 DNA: TGTGCCAGCAGCGCGGGACTAGCGGGGGTCTCTTTCACAGATACGCAGTATTTT

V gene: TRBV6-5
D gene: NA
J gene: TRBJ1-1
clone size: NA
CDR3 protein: CASSQVVNTEAFF
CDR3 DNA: TGTGCCAGCAGTCAGGTTGTGAACACTGAAGCTTTCTTT

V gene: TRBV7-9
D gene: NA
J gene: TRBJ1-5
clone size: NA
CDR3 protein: CASSSQGSGNQPQHF
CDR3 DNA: TGTGCCAGCAGCTCCCAGGGTAGTGGCAATCAGCCCCAGCATTTT

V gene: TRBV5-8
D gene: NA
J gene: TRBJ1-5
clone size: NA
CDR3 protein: CASSSIGGNQPQHF
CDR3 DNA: TGTGCCAGCAGCTCCATCGGGGGAAATCAGCCCCAGCATTTT

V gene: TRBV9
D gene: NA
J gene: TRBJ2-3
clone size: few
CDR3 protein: CASSVAGTGVTDTQYF
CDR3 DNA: TGTGCCAGCAGCGTAGCGGGGACGGGGGTCACAGATACGCAGTATTTT

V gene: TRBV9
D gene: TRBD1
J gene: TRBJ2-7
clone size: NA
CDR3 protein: CASSYRGDSYEQYF
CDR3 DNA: TGTGCCAGCAGTTACAGGGGAGACTCCTACGAGCAGTACTTC

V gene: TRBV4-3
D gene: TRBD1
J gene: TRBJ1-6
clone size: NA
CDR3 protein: CASSQDNRGSPLHF
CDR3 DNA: TGCGCCAGCAGCCAAGATAACAGGGGCTCACCCCTCCACTTT

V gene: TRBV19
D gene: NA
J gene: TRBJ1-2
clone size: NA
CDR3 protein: CASGRRANYGYTF
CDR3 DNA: TGTGCCAGTGGGCGCAGAGCAAACTATGGCTACACCTTC

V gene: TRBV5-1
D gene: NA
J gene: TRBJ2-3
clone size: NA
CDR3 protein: CASSLVGASTDTQYF
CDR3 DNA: TGCGCCAGCAGCTTGGTAGGGGCGAGCACAGATACGCAGTATTTT

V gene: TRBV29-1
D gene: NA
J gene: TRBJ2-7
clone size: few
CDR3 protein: CSVYEGAYEQYF
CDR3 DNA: TGCAGCGTTTATGAGGGGGCCTACGAGCAGTACTTC

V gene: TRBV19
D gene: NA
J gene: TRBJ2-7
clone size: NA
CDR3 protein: CASSIGGLSRKQYF
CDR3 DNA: TGTGCCAGTAGTATAGGAGGACTCTCCAGGAAGCAGTACTTC

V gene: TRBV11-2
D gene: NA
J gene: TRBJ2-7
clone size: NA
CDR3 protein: CASSLDSWGREQYF
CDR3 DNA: TGTGCCAGCAGCTTAGATTCTTGGGGGCGAGAGCAGTACTTC

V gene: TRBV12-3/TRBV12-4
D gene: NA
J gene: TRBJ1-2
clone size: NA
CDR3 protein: CASSLMPGVGYTF
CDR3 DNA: TGTGCCAGCAGCCTTATGCCAGGGGTCGGCTACACCTTC

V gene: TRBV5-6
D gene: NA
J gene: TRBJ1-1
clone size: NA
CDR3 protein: CASSLVLNTEAFF
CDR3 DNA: TGTGCCAGCAGCTTGGTACTTAACACTGAAGCTTTCTTT

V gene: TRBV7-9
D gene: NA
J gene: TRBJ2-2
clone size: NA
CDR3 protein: CASSLDQWGPNTGELFF
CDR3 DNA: TGTGCCAGCAGCTTAGATCAATGGGGCCCGAACACCGGGGAGCTGTTTTTT

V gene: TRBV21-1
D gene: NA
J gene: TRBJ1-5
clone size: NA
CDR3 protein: CASSEREGRKSNQPQHF
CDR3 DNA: TGTGCCAGCAGCGAAAGGGAGGGGCGTAAAAGCAATCAGCCCCAGCATTTT

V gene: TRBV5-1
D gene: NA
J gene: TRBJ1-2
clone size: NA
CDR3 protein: CASSLVLGTNYGYTF
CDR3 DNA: TGCGCCAGCAGCTTGGTTCTGGGCACTAACTATGGCTACACCTTC

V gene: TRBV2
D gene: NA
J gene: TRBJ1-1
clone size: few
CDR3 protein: CASSQDRNTEAFF
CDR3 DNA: TGTGCCAGCAGCCAAGACAGGAACACTGAAGCTTTCTTT

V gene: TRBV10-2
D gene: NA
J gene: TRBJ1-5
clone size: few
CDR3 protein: CASSVPNQPQHF
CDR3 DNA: TGCGCCAGCAGTGTCCCAAATCAGCCCCAGCATTTT

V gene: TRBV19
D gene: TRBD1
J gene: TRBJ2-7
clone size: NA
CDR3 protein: CASSTPRTGGYEQYF
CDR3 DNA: TGTGCCAGTAGTACCCCCCGGACAGGGGGCTACGAGCAGTACTTC

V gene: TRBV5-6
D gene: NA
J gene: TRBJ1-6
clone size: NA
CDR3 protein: CASSLLTGRSSYNSPLHF
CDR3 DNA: TGTGCCAGCAGCTTACTCACAGGTCGAAGTTCCTATAATTCACCCCTCCACTTT

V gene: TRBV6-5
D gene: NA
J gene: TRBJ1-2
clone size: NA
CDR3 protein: CASRGGQLNYGYTF
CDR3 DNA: TGTGCCAGCAGAGGCGGACAGCTGAACTATGGCTACACCTTC

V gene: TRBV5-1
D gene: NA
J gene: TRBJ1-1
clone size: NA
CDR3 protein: CASSLGGGGDEAFF
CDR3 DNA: TGCGCCAGCAGCTTAGGTGGGGGAGGGGATGAAGCTTTCTTT

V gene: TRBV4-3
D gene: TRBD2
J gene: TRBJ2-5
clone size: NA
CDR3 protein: CASSQAGGPLETQYF
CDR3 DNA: TGCGCCAGCAGCCAAGCGGGGGGGCCTTTGGAGACCCAGTACTTC

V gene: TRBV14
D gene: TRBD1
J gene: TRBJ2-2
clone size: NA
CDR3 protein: CASPRDRVSGELFF
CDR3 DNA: TGTGCCAGCCCCCGAGACAGGGTGTCCGGGGAGCTGTTTTTT

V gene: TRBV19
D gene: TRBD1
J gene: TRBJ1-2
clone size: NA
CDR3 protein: CASTDRGLTSYGYTF
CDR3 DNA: TGTGCCAGTACGGACAGGGGGCTTACGAGCTATGGCTACACCTTC

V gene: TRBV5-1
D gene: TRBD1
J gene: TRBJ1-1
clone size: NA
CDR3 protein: CASSMRTGGNTEAFF
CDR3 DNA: TGCGCCAGCAGTATGAGGACAGGGGGGAACACTGAAGCTTTCTTT

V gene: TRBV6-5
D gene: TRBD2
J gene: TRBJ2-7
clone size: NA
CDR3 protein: CASSIAGGGEQYF
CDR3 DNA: TGTGCCAGCAGTATAGCGGGGGGGGGCGAGCAGTACTTC

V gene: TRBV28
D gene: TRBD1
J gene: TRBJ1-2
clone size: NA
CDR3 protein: CASVPGGLYGYTF
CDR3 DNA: TGTGCCAGCGTCCCAGGGGGCCTCTATGGCTACACCTTC

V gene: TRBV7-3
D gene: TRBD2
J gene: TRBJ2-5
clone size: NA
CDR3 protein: CASSISGGGWETQYF
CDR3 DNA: TGTGCCAGCAGCATTAGCGGGGGCGGATGGGAGACCCAGTACTTC

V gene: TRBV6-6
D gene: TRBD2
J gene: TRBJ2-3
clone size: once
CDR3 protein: CASVPKAGGSDTQYF
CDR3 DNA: TGTGCCAGCGTCCCAAAAGCGGGGGGTTCAGATACGCAGTATTTT

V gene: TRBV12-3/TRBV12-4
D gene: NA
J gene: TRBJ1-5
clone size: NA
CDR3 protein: CASSPDILPQHF
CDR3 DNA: TGTGCCAGCAGTCCGGACATTCTCCCCCAGCATTTT

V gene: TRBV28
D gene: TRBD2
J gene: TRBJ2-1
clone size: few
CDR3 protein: CASSNLAGVNEQFF
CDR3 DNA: TGTGCCAGCAGCAACCTAGCGGGGGTGAATGAGCAGTTCTTC

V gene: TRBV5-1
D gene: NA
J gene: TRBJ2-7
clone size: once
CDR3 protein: CASSSSPDEQYF
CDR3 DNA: TGCGCCAGCAGCTCGAGTCCCGACGAGCAGTACTTC

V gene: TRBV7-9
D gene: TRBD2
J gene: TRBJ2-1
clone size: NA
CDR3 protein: CASSLGLAGAGDEQFF
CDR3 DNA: TGTGCCAGCAGCTTGGGACTAGCGGGGGCTGGGGATGAGCAGTTCTTC

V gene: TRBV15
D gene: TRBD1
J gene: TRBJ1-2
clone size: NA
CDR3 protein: CATSRDRYRGNGYTF
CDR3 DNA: TGTGCCACCAGCAGAGATCGATACAGGGGGAATGGCTACACCTTC

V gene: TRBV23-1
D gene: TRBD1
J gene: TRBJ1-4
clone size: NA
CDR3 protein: CASSQRDRQREKLFF
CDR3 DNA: TGCGCCAGCAGTCAAAGGGACAGACAAAGGGAAAAACTGTTTTTT

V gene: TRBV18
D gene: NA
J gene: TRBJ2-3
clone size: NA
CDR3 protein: CASSRGTDDTQYF
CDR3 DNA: TGTGCCAGCTCCCGCGGGACTGACGATACGCAGTATTTT

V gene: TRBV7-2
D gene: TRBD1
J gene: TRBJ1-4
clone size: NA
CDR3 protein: CASSRQGASNEKLFF
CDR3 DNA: TGTGCCAGCAGCCGCCAGGGGGCATCTAATGAAAAACTGTTTTTT

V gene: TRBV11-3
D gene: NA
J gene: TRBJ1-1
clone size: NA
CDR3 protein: CASSLSENTEAFF
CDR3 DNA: TGTGCCAGCAGCTTATCAGAGAACACTGAAGCTTTCTTT

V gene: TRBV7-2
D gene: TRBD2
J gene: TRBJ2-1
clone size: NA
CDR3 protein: CASSLRLAGAGEQFF
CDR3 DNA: TGTGCCAGCAGCTTAAGACTAGCGGGGGCGGGTGAGCAGTTCTTC

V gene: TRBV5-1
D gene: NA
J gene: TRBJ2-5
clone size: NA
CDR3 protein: CASSYPLAGAQETQYF
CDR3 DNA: TGCGCCAGCAGCTACCCCTTGGCGGGGGCCCAAGAGACCCAGTACTTC

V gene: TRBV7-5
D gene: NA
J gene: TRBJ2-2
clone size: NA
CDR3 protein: CARSPEGLAGESNTGELFF
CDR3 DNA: TGTGCCAGAAGCCCTGAGGGACTAGCGGGGGAGTCGAACACCGGGGAGCTGTTTTTT

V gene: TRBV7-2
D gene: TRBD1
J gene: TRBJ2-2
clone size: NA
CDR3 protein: CASSLEPQGANTGELFF
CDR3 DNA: TGTGCCAGCAGCCTAGAGCCTCAGGGGGCGAACACCGGGGAGCTGTTTTTT

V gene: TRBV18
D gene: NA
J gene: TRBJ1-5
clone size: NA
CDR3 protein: CASSLGQIATQPQHF
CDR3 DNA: TGTGCCAGCTCACTAGGACAGATTGCAACTCAGCCCCAGCATTTT

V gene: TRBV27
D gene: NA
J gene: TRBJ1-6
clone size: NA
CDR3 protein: CASSPWGPQVRGSPLHF
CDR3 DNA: TGTGCCAGCAGCCCTTGGGGCCCTCAGGTTCGTGGCTCACCCCTCCACTTT